These 26 T cell receptor beta chains came from one sample sequenced in a study of T cells in tuberculosis. Data came from immunoSEQ multiplex PCR; TCRdb stores just in-frame clones and leaves some out. Of tens of thousands of clones detected, 90% to 95% appear once; the ten largest clones hold 2.2%. What was sequenced was PBMCs. These receptors were taken from a donor aged 10 to 29 with latent tuberculosis or without tuberculosis infection.

The rearrangement links TRBV28 to TRBJ2-1; no definite D call. CDR1 and CDR2 from the germline V gene are MDHEN and SYDVKM. The V end was cut by 2 bases, the J end by 2 bases, with 10 bases between. The CDR3 is made up of 15 amino acids. CDR3 in amino acids: CASSLSFRTYNEQFF. CDR3 bases: TGTGCCAGCAGTTTAAGCTTCCGTACCTACAATGAGCAGTTCTTC. Variable domain in full (rest from reference TRBV28 and TRBJ2-1): DVKVTQSSRYLVKRTGEKVFLECVQDMDHENMFWYRQDPGLGLRLIYFSYDVKMKEKGDIPEGYSVSREKKERFSLILESASTNQTSMYLCASSLSFRTYNEQFFGPGTRLTVL.

This chain connects TRBV5-1 to TRBJ2-1, with 13 bases fitting TRBD2. Unmatched junction bases numbered 12, after V lost 4 bases and J lost 5 bases. CDR1 SGHRS and CDR2 YFSETQ come from the germline V gene. This CDR3 spans 18 amino acids. The CDR3 protein is CASSPRELAGGPHNEQFF. In DNA, the CDR3 is TGCGCCAGCAGCCCGAGGGAACTAGCGGGGGGGCCTCACAATGAGCAGTTCTTC.

Only one count was recorded for this clone. The chain uses TRBV7-2 and TRBJ1-1; D unresolved. Germline CDR1 is SGHTA and CDR2 is FQGNSA. The CDR3 length is 11 residues. V was shortened by 4 bases and J by 3 bases, with 3 bases between the two germline ends. CDR3 amino acids: CASSSDTEAFF. The CDR3 DNA follows: TGTGCCAGCAGCTCGGACACTGAAGCTTTCTTT.

This clone was seen a few times. This chain connects TRBV2 to TRBJ2-7; no reliable D call. The CDR3 totals 11 residues. CDR1 SNHLY and CDR2 FYNNEI come from the germline V gene. V lost 6 bases to trimming and J lost 3 bases, with 6 bases between them. DNA for the CDR3: TGTGCCAGCAGCGCTATCTACGAGCAGTACTTC. Translating it yields CASSAIYEQYF.

The V gene is TRBV30, the J gene TRBJ1-5, with a possible D match to TRBD1 (6 bases). V lost 3 bases and J lost 4, with 13 bases in between. Germline values: CDR1 GTSNPN, CDR2 SVGIG (reference sequence). The CDR3 extends over 14 amino acids. In nucleotides, the CDR3 is TGTGCCTGGAGGGATCCAGGGACAAATCAGCCCCAGCATTTT. This encodes CAWRDPGTNQPQHF.

The chain recombines TRBV7-2 with TRBJ2-3; possibly TRBD2 for D (5 bases). Germline values: CDR1 SGHTA, CDR2 FQGNSA. The CDR3 has 17 residues. Trimming stripped 3 bases from V and 0 bases from J, with 16 bases between. CDR3 sequence (DNA): TGTGCCAGCAGCTTGGGTCGAGGAGCGGTAAGCACAGATACGCAGTATTTT. Its protein product is CASSLGRGAVSTDTQYF. The variable domain in full, with the rest retrieved from reference TRBV7-2 and TRBJ2-3, is GAGVSQSPSNKVTEKGKDVELRCDPISGHTALYWYRQSLGQGLEFLIYFQGNSAPDKSGLPSDRFSAERTGGSVSTLTIQRTQQEDSAVYLCASSLGRGAVSTDTQYFGPGTRLTVL.

The chain is built from TRBV5-4 and TRBJ2-5; TRBD1 matches 11 bases. The CDR3 runs to 15 residues. Germline loops: CDR1 SGHNT, CDR2 YYREEE (reference sequence). V lost 1 base and J lost 4; bases outside the gene matches: 3. The CDR3 DNA reads TGTGCCAGCAGCTTGAGAGGACAGGGGGCAGAGACCCAGTACTTC. Protein product: CASSLRGQGAETQYF.

The chain uses TRBV10-1 and TRBJ2-2; tentatively, D is TRBD2 (5 bases). CDR1 is WNHNN, CDR2 SYGVQD, per germline (reference sequence). The length of the CDR3 is 15 residues. Trimming took 10 bases from V and 6 from J, leaving 21 bases between them. The CDR3 spells CANLGRSDDAGELFF. In DNA form, the CDR3 reads TGCGCCAACTTAGGGAGAAGTGACGACGCCGGGGAGCTGTTTTTT.

V usage is TRBV9 and J usage is TRBJ1-3, with D uncertain. This CDR3 is built from 15 residues. CDR1 is SGDLS, CDR2 YYNGEE, per germline. Trimming pared 0 bases from V and 2 bases from J, leaving 9 bases between. The CDR3 DNA sequence: TGTGCCAGCAGCGTAGCGGTGGTTCCTGGAAACACCATATATTTT. Protein: CASSVAVVPGNTIYF.

This chain uses TRBV4-3 with TRBJ1-2, with 7 bases fitting TRBD1. The V gene's germline CDR1 is LGHNA and CDR2 YSLEER. V trimming: 0 bases; J trimming: 7 bases; junction bases outside the gene matches: 5. The CDR3 is made up of 14 amino acids. The CDR3 spells CASSQDQRGPGYTF. CDR3 in DNA: TGCGCCAGCAGCCAAGATCAAAGGGGGCCTGGCTACACCTTC.

V gene TRBV4-2 combines with J gene TRBJ2-5; weak D call: TRBD2 (6 bases). Germline CDR1 reads LGHNA; CDR2 reads YNFKEQ. The CDR3 runs to 15 residues. The V end was cut by 6 bases, the J end by 5 bases, with 19 bases between. Here the CDR3 DNA reads TGTGCCAGCAGGCCTCAGCGGGCTTCTGCTGAGACCCAGTACTTC. This codes for CASRPQRASAETQYF.

The chain has TRBV5-4 and TRBJ1-1; 10 nucleotides line up with TRBD1. With V trimmed by 5 bases and J by 5 bases, 12 bases remained unmatched. The CDR3 is 16 residues long. The germline V gene encodes CDR1 SGHNT and CDR2 YYREEE (reference sequence). CDR3 coding DNA: TGTGCCAGCAGTTTTGGGGACAGGGGTCGAGAGACTGAAGCTTTCTTT. Translating gives CASSFGDRGRETEAFF. The variable domain in full, with the rest retrieved from reference TRBV5-4 and TRBJ1-1, is ETGVTQSPTHLIKTRGQQVTLRCSSQSGHNTVSWYQQALGQGPQFIFQYYREEENGRGNFPPRFSGLQFPNYSSELNVNALELDDSALYLCASSFGDRGRETEAFFGQGTRLTVV.

V and J are TRBV7-9 and TRBJ2-1; D not resolved. Trimming removed 3 bases at V and 6 bases at J, with 6 bases between. Germline V gene lookup returns CDR1 SEHNR and CDR2 FQNEAQ (reference sequence). This CDR3 contains 12 residues. This chain's CDR3 is CASSFGSNEQFF. Here the CDR3 DNA reads TGTGCCAGCAGCTTCGGTTCCAATGAGCAGTTCTTC.

The chain couples TRBV4-3 to TRBJ2-3, with 7 positions matching TRBD2. Germline CDR1 reads LGHNA; CDR2 reads YSLEER. This CDR3 comprises 14 residues. V shed 6 bases and J 6 bases; nucleotides not matched to a gene: 9. CDR3 sequence reads: CASRMWEGQDTQYF. The CDR3 region has the DNA TGCGCCAGCAGGATGTGGGAGGGCCAGGATACGCAGTATTTT.

The genes are TRBV5-8 and TRBJ1-2, with D possibly being TRBD1 (5 bases). The germline gives CDR1 SGHTS, CDR2 YDEGEE. CDR3 length equals 16 residues. Trimming left V 0 bases short and J 4 bases short, with 16 bases between. The CDR3 spells CASSLVSGGALYGYTF. DNA of the CDR3: TGTGCCAGCAGCTTGGTGTCAGGAGGGGCTCTCTATGGCTACACCTTC. The full variable domain, in which reference TRBV5-8 and TRBJ1-2 provide the parts outside the CDR3, is EAGVTQSPTHLIKTRGQQATLRCSPISGHTSVYWYQQALGLGLQFLLWYDEGEERNRGNFPPRFSGRQFPNYSSELNVNALELEDSALYLCASSLVSGGALYGYTFGSGTRLTVV.

The chain uses TRBV7-2 and TRBJ2-7; weak D call: TRBD1 (5 bases). The CDR3 loop spans 14 amino acids. Germline CDR1 and CDR2: SGHTA and FQGNSA. V lost 5 bases, J lost 4 bases, and 15 bases lay in between. CDR3 DNA sequence: TGTGCCAGCAGCATACGACAGATTAGTTACGAGCAGTACTTC. This translates into CASSIRQISYEQYF.

V and J are TRBV7-9 and TRBJ2-5, with D maybe TRBD2 (6 bases). The V and J ends lost 5 bases and 5 bases respectively, with 12 bases between them. This CDR3 region has 13 residues. CDR1 and CDR2 (germline): SEHNR, FQNEAQ (reference sequence). CDR3 region: CASSKTRGETQYF. In DNA, the CDR3 is TGTGCCAGCAGCAAGACCCGGGGGGAGACCCAGTACTTC.

Here the CDR3 DNA reads TGTGCCAGCAGGCTGGCTGGCGGGATGGGTGAGCAGTTCTTC. Translation: CASRLAGGMGEQFF. The chain links TRBV7-9 to TRBJ2-1, with D perhaps matching TRBD2 (6 bases). This CDR3 region has 14 residues. The germline V gene has CDR1 SEHNR and CDR2 FQNEAQ (reference sequence). Trimming cost V 6 bases and J 9 bases, with 18 bases left between them.

There are a few counts of this clone. The chain employs TRBV7-3 and TRBJ1-1; D gene uncertain. The V end lost 0 bases, the J end lost 1 base, and 6 bases lay between the germline ends. The V gene's germline CDR1 is SGHTA and CDR2 FQGTGA. This CDR3 has 14 residues. The CDR3 DNA reads TGTGCCAGCAGCTTAACGCCGGGGAACACTGAAGCTTTCTTT. Translating it yields CASSLTPGNTEAFF.

The chain combines TRBV27 with TRBJ1-5, with D perhaps TRBD1 (6 bases). CDR1 is MNHEY, CDR2 SMNVEV, per germline (reference sequence). Trimming left V 2 bases short and J 3 bases short, with 8 bases between. This CDR3 has 14 amino acids. Written as DNA, the CDR3 is TGTGCCAGCAGTTTAGCAGGGGCCAATCAGCCCCAGCATTTT. Translating it yields CASSLAGANQPQHF.

The rearrangement joins TRBV5-6 to TRBJ2-7, with 9 positions matching TRBD2. V dropped 6 bases and J dropped 7; count of bases not matched to a gene: 17. The CDR3 contains 16 residues. The V gene's germline CDR1 is SGHDT and CDR2 YYEEEE. In DNA form, the CDR3 reads TGTGCCAGCACCACAGGGCCGGCGGGAGGGCCGGGGGAGCAGTACTTC. Protein product: CASTTGPAGGPGEQYF.

V is TRBV28 and J is TRBJ1-2; the match to TRBD1 covers 7 bases. Germline V gene lookup returns CDR1 MDHEN and CDR2 SYDVKM. The CDR3 is 14 residues long. J was trimmed by 4 bases and V by 6 bases; bases with no gene match: 8. As DNA, the CDR3 is TGTGCCAGCAGGACGTACAGGGGTGGCTATGGCTACACCTTC. This translates into CASRTYRGGYGYTF.

J is TRBJ2-1 and V is TRBV7-8, with D perhaps matching TRBD1 (6 bases). Between the trimmed V and J ends, which lost 5 bases and 9 bases, there was a span of 17 bases. The CDR3 runs 14 residues. The germline V gene has CDR1 SGHVS and CDR2 FQNEAQ. CDR3: CASSAGGQFGEQFF. The CDR3 nucleotides are TGTGCCAGCAGCGCGGGCGGACAGTTTGGTGAGCAGTTCTTC.

The table lists this clone with a few counts. The rearrangement joins TRBV28 to TRBJ2-7; no clear D. CDR1 and CDR2 (germline): MDHEN, SYDVKM. The CDR3 extends over 16 amino acids. The V end was cut by 3 bases, the J end by 2 bases, with 17 bases between. Here the CDR3 reads CASSFPLDGGAYEQYF. The DNA of the CDR3 is TGTGCCAGCAGTTTCCCCCTCGACGGCGGAGCCTACGAGCAGTACTTC.

The chain employs TRBV6-5 and TRBJ1-2; tentative D call: TRBD1 (5 bases). V was pared by 5 bases and J by 5 bases, with 12 bases between. The germline V gene has CDR1 MNHEY and CDR2 SVGAGI. The CDR3 is 13 amino acids. The CDR3 DNA reads TGTGCCAGCAGTGATAGGGGTCTATATGGCTACACCTTC. It codes for CASSDRGLYGYTF.

This clone appeared once. This sequence joins TRBV7-9 and TRBJ1-2; 8 nucleotides line up with TRBD1. The J segment lost 4 bases and the V segment lost 2 bases, leaving 12 bases of the junction unmatched. This CDR3 is 17 amino acids long. The germline V gene encodes CDR1 SEHNR and CDR2 FQNEAQ (reference sequence). The CDR3 sequence: CASSLPVTGTGIYGYTF. The CDR3 nucleotides are TGTGCCAGCAGCTTACCCGTCACCGGGACAGGCATCTATGGCTACACCTTC.